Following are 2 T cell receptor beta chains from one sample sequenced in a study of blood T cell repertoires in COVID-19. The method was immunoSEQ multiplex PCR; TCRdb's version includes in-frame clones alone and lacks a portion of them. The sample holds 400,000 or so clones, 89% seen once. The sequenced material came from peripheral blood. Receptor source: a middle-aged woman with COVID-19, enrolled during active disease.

CDR3 sequence reads: CASSRRHEKLFF. CDR3 DNA sequence: TGTGCCAGCAGTCGGCGACACGAAAAACTGTTTTTT. V gene TRBV28 combines with J gene TRBJ1-4; D remains ambiguous. The CDR3 runs to 12 residues. CDR1 and CDR2 (germline): MDHEN, SYDVKM. Trimming cost V 5 bases and J 8 bases, with 9 bases left between them. Looking up the rest from reference TRBV28 and TRBJ1-4 gives the full variable domain: DVKVTQSSRYLVKRTGEKVFLECVQDMDHENMFWYRQDPGLGLRLIYFSYDVKMKEKGDIPEGYSVSREKKERFSLILESASTNQTSMYLCASSRRHEKLFFGSGTQLSVL.

This CDR3 reads CASSYIQGNYEQYF. The DNA of the CDR3 is TGTGCCAGCAGTTACATCCAGGGTAATTACGAGCAGTACTTC. The V and J genes are TRBV6-6 and TRBJ2-7; D is perhaps TRBD1 (5 bases). Trimming pared 2 bases from V and 4 bases from J, leaving 12 bases between. The V gene's germline CDR1 is MNHNY and CDR2 SVGAGI (reference sequence). The CDR3 is made up of 14 amino acids.